This TCR beta chain originates from a study of shared clonotypes between healthy human individuals. Nashville, Tennessee was home to all donors, each a Caucasian adult. Germline V gene lookup returns CDR1 MDHEN and CDR2 SYDVKM. With 11 bases clipped from V and 4 bases from J, the junction kept 11 bases outside the gene matches. The CDR3 runs to 16 residues. Each sorted subset replicate got 200 ng genomic DNA, 25,000 to 30,000 genomes. This table comes from immunoSEQ multiplex PCR, and its TCRdb copy is limited to in-frame clones, with some not included. The sample shows 600,000 to 750,000 clones, 72% of them seen only once.

This chain uses TRBV28 with TRBJ2-2, with 12 bases fitting TRBD2. The receptor was derived from a woman between 25 and 40 years old in good health. Source material: memory CD4+ T cells sorted from blood. The subset: CD45RA-negative fraction. The CDR3 DNA reads TGTGCCGCAGAGACTAGCGGGGGCCCAGTCACCGGGGAGCTGTTTTTT. Residues: CAAETSGGPVTGELFF.